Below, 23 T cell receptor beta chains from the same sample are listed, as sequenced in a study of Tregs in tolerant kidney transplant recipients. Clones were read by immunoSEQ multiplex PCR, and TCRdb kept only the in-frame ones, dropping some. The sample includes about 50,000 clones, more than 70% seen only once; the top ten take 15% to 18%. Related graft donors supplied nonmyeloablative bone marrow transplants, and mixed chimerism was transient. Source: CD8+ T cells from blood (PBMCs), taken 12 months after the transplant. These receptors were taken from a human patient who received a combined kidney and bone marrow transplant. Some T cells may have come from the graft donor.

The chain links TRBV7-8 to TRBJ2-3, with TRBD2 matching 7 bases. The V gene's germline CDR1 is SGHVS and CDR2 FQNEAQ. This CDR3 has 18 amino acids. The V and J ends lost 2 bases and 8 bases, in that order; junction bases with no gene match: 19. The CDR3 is CASSLRLAGEGRIGTQYF. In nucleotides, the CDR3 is TGTGCCAGCAGCTTACGACTGGCGGGAGAAGGAAGGATAGGTACGCAGTATTTT.

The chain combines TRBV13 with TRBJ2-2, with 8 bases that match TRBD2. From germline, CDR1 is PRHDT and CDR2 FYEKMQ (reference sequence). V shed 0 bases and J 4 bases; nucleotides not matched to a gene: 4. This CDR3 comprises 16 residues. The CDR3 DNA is TGTGCCAGCAGCTTAGGTCGGGGGGGCCGCACCGGGGAGCTGTTTTTT. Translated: CASSLGRGGRTGELFF.

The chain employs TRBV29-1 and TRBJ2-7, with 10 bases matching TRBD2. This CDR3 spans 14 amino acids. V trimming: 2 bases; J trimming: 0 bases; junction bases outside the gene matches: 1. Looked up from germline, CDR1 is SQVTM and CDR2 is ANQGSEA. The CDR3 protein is CSVESGRASYEQYF. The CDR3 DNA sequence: TGCAGCGTTGAAAGCGGGAGGGCCTCCTACGAGCAGTACTTC.

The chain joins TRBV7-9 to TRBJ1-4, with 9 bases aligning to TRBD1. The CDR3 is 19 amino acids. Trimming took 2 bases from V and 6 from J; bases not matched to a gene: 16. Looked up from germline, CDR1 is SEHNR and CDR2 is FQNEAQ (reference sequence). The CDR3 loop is CASSLRSRGQGVEDEKLFF. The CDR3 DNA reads TGTGCCAGCAGCTTAAGGTCGAGGGGACAGGGTGTCGAGGATGAAAAACTGTTTTTT.

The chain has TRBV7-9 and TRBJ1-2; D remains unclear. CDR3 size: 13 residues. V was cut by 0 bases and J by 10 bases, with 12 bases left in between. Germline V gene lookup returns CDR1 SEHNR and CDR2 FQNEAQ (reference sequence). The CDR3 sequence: CASSLAGRADYTF. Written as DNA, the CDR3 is TGTGCCAGCAGCTTAGCTGGGAGGGCTGACTACACCTTC.

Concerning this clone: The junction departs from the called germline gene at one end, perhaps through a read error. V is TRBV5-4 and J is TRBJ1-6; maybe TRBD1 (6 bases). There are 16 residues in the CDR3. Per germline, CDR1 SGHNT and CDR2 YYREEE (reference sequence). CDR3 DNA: TGTGCCAGCAGCCCTGATTTAGGCAGGGGAAATTCCCCCCTCCACTTT. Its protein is CASSPDLGRGNSPLHF. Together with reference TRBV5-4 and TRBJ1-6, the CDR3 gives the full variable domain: ETGVTQSPTHLIKTRGQQVTLRCSSQSGHNTVSWYQQALGQGPQFIFQYYREEENGRGNFPPRFSGLQFPNYSSELNVNALELDDSALYLCASSPDLGRGNSPLHFGNGTRLTVT.

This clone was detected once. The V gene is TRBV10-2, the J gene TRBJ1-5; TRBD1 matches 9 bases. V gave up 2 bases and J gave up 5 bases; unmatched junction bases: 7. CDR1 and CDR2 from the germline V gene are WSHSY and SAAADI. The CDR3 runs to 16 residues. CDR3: CASSEPRQGVYQPQHF. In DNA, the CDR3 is TGCGCCAGCAGTGAGCCGAGACAGGGGGTTTATCAGCCCCAGCATTTT.

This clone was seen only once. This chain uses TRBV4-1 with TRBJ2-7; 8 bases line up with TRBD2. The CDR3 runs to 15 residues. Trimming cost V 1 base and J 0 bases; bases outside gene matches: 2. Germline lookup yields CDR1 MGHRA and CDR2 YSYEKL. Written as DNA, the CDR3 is TGCGCCAGCAGCCAAGGGAGCGGGAGCTCCTACGAGCAGTACTTC. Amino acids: CASSQGSGSSYEQYF.

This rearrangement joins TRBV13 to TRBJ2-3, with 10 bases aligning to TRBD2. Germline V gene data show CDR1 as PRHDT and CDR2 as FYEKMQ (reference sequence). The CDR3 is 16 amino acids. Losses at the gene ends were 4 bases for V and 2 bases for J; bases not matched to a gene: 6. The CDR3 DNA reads TGTGCCAGCAGCTCTATAGCGGGAGGTGCCACAGATACGCAGTATTTT. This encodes CASSSIAGGATDTQYF.

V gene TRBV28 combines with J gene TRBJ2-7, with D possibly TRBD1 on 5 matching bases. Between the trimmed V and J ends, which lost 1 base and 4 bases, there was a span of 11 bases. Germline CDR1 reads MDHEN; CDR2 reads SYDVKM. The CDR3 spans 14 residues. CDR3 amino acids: CASSLYLGQYEQYF. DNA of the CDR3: TGTGCCAGCAGTTTATACTTGGGGCAATACGAGCAGTACTTC.

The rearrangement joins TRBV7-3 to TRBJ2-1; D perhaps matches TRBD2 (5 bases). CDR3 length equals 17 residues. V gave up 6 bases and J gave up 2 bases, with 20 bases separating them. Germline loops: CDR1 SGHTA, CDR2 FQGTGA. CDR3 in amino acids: CASRSTIVGTTYNEQFF. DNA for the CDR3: TGTGCCAGCAGATCGACTATAGTGGGAACGACCTACAATGAGCAGTTCTTC.

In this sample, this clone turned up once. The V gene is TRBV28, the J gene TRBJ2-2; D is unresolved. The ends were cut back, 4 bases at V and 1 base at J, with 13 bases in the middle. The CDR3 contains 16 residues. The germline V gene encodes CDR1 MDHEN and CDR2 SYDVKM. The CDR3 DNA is TGTGCCAGCAGTTCAAACAAAGACAAGAACACCGGGGAGCTGTTTTTT. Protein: CASSSNKDKNTGELFF.

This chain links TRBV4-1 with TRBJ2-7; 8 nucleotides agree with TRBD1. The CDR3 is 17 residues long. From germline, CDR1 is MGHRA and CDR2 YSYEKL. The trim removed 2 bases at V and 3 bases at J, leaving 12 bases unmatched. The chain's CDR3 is CASSQIKVETGDYEQYF. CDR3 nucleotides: TGCGCCAGCAGCCAAATAAAAGTAGAGACAGGGGACTACGAGCAGTACTTC.

The CDR3 DNA sequence: TGTGCCAGCAGCCCCGAAGAGGAAGCTAACTATGGCTACACCTTC. This codes for CASSPEEEANYGYTF. This chain links TRBV7-3 with TRBJ1-2; D ambiguous. Germline V lookup: CDR1 SGHTA, CDR2 FQGTGA. Trimming shortened V by 5 bases and J by 0 bases, and 13 bases separated the two germline ends. The CDR3 spans 15 residues.

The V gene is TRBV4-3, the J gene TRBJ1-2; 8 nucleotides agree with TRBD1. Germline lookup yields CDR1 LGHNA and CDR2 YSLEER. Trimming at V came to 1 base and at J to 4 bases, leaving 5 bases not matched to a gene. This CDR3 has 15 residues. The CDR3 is CASSQGPGGGYGYTF. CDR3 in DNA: TGCGCCAGCAGCCAAGGTCCAGGGGGCGGCTATGGCTACACCTTC.

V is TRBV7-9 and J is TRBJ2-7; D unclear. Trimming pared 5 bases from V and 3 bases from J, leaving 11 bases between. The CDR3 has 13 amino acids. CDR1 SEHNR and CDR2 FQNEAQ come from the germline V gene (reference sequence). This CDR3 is CASSNALDYEQYF. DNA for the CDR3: TGTGCCAGCAGCAACGCGCTTGACTACGAGCAGTACTTC.

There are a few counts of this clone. CDR3 protein: CASSSPRLAETKQFF. Here the CDR3 DNA reads TGTGCCAGCAGCTCGCCCCGACTAGCGGAAACTAAGCAGTTCTTC. V and J are TRBV7-9 and TRBJ2-1; 9 positions match TRBD2. Germline V gene sequence: CDR1 SEHNR, CDR2 FQNEAQ (reference sequence). The trim removed 4 bases at V and 11 bases at J, leaving 12 bases unmatched. CDR3 size: 15 residues.

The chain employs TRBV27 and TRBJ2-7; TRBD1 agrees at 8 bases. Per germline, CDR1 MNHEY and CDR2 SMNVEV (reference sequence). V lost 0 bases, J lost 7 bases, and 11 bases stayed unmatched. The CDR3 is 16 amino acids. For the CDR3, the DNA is TGTGCCAGCAGTTTATCGATAGGCCAGGGGGCTGGAGAGCAGTACTTC. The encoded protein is CASSLSIGQGAGEQYF.

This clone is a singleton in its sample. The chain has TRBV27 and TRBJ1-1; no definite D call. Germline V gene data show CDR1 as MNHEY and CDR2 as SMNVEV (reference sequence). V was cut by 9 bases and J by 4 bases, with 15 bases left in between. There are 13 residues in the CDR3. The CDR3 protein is CASRLPGGTEAFF. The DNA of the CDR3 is TGTGCCAGTAGACTGCCCGGCGGCACTGAAGCTTTCTTT.

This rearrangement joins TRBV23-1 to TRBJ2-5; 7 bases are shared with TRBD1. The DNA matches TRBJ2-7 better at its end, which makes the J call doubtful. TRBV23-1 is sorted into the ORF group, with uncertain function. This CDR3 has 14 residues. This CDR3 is CASSPNRQGHEQYF. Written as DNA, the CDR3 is TGCGCCAGCAGTCCAAACCGACAGGGCCACGAGCAGTACTTC.

The CDR3 spells CASSVAPGLDGDTQYF. The CDR3 bases are TGTGCCAGCAGCGTAGCTCCGGGACTAGACGGAGATACGCAGTATTTT. The rearrangement uses TRBV9 and TRBJ2-3; 8 bases match TRBD2. With V trimmed by 0 bases and J by 5 bases, 8 bases remained unmatched. This CDR3 is 16 amino acids long. Germline loops: CDR1 SGDLS, CDR2 YYNGEE.

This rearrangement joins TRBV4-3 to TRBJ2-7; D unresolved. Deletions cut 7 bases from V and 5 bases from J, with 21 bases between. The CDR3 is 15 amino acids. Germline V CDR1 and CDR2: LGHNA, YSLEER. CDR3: CASNSKLVPADEQYF. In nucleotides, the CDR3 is TGCGCCAGCAACTCAAAATTGGTTCCCGCGGACGAGCAGTACTTC.

CDR3 nucleotides: TGTGCCAGCAGCGTAGAGGGAGGTAGTTTCAATGAGCAGTTCTTC. This sequence encodes CASSVEGGSFNEQFF. The V call is TRBV9, the J call TRBJ2-1, with D possibly matching TRBD2 (6 bases). Trimming pared 0 bases from V and 6 bases from J, leaving 13 bases between. Germline CDR1 is SGDLS and CDR2 is YYNGEE. The CDR3 runs to 15 residues.